This T cell receptor beta chain was captured in a study of blood T cell repertoires in COVID-19. Study at large: The United States, Italy and Spain supplied acute and convalescent COVID-19 samples. T cells, B-cell-depleted T cells, or PBMCs provided the cDNA or gDNA that served as material.

Original data processing: Amplifying reference gene primers gave estimates of nucleated cell counts. Sequenced by immunoSEQ multiplex PCR; TCRdb stores in-frame clones only, minus some. D and trimming come from the DNA, and the V and J calls and clone size come from that table. The sample has 140,000 to 150,000 clones; roughly 86% are singletons. The germline gives CDR1 SGHRS, CDR2 YFSETQ. Trimming pared 0 bases from V and 4 bases from J, leaving 14 bases between. There are 15 residues in the CDR3. The sequence was collected from a man between 65 and 85 years old with acute or convalescent COVID-19. The chain has TRBV5-1 and TRBJ2-7; D uncertain. The specimen was peripheral blood. CDR3 nucleotides: TGCGCCAGCAGCTTGGGGGCATCTGGGCAGTACGAGCAGTACTTC. Encoded protein: CASSLGASGQYEQYF. Full variable domain (rest looked up from reference TRBV5-1 and TRBJ2-7): KAGVTQTPRYLIKTRGQQVTLSCSPISGHRSVSWYQQTPGQGLQFLFEYFSETQRNKGNFPGRFSGRQFSNSRSEMNVSTLELGDSALYLCASSLGASGQYEQYFGPGTRLTVT.